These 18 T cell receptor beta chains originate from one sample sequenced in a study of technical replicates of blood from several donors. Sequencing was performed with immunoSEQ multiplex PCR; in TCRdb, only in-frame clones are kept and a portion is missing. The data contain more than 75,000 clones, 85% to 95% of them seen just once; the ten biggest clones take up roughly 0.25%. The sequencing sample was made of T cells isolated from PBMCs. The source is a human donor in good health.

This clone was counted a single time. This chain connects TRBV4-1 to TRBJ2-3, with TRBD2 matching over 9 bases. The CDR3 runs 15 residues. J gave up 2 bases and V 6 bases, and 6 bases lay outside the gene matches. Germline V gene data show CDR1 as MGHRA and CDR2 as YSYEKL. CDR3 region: CASRGGLATTDTQYF. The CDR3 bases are TGCGCCAGCAGAGGAGGACTAGCGACCACAGATACGCAGTATTTT.

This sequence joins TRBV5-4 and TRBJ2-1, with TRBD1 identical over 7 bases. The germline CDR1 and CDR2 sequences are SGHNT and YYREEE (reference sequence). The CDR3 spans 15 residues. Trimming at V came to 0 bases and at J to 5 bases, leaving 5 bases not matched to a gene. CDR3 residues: CASSLGDSPNNEQFF. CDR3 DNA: TGTGCCAGCAGCTTGGGGGACAGCCCAAACAATGAGCAGTTCTTC.

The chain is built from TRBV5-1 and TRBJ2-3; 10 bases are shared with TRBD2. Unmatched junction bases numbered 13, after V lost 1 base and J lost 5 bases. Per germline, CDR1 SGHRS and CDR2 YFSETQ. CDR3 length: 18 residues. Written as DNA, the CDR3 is TGCGCCAGCAGCTTGTATGGGAAAGCGGGAGGGCCGCTAGATACGCAGTATTTT. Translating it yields CASSLYGKAGGPLDTQYF.

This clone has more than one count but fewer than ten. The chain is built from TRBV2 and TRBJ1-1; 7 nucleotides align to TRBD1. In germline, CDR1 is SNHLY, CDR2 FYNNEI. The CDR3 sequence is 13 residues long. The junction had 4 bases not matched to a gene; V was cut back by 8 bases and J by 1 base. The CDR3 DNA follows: TGTGCCAGCGGCGGGGACAGGAACACTGAAGCTTTCTTT. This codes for CASGGDRNTEAFF.

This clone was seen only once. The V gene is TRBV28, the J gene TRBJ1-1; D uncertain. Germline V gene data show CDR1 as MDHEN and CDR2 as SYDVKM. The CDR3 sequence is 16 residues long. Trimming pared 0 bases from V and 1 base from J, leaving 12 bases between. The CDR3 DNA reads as TGTGCCAGCAGTTTATGGGGGAGGCCCGAGAACACTGAAGCTTTCTTT. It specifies CASSLWGRPENTEAFF.

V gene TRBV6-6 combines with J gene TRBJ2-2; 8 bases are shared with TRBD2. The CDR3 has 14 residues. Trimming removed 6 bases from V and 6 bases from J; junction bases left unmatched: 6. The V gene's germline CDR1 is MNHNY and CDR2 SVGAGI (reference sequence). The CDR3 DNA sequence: TGTGCCAGCAGCCCCTCGGGGGGGGCCGGGGAGCTGTTTTTT. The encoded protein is CASSPSGGAGELFF.

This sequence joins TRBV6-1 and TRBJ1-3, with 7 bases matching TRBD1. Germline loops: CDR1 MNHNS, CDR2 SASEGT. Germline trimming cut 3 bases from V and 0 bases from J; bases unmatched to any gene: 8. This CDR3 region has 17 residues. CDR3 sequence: CASSDPGQVHSGNTIYF. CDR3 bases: TGTGCCAGCAGTGACCCTGGACAGGTCCACTCTGGAAACACCATATATTTT.

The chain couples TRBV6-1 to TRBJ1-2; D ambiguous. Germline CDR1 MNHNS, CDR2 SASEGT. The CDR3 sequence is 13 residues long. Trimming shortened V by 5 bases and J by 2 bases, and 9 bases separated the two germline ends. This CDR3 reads CASSHRANYGYTF. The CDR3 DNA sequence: TGTGCCAGCAGTCACAGAGCCAACTATGGCTACACCTTC.

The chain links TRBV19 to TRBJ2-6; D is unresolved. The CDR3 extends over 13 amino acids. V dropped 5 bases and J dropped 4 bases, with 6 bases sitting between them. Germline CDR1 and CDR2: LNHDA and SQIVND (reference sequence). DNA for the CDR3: TGTGCCAGTAGTCCGCAGGGGGCCAACGTCCTGACTTTC. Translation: CASSPQGANVLTF.

CDR3 in amino acids: CASSPSGQGDFYGYTF. CDR3 coding DNA: TGCGCCAGCAGCCCCTCGGGACAGGGGGACTTCTATGGCTACACCTTC. The chain carries TRBV4-1 and TRBJ1-2; 11 bases line up with TRBD1. V dropped 4 bases and J dropped 4; count of bases not matched to a gene: 8. The germline V gene has CDR1 MGHRA and CDR2 YSYEKL. The length of the CDR3 is 16 residues.

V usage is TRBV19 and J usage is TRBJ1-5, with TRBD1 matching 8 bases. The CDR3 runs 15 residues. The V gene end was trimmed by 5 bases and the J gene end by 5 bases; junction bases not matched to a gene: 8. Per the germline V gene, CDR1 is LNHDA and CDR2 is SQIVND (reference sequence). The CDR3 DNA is TGTGCCAGTAGTCTACGGACAGGGTTCGATCAGCCCCAGCATTTT. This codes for CASSLRTGFDQPQHF.

The CDR3 region has the DNA TGTGCCAGCAGCACAGACCAAGAGACCCAGTACTTC. Translated: CASSTDQETQYF. The chain recombines TRBV11-3 with TRBJ2-5; D ambiguous. The ends were cut back, 5 bases at V and 0 bases at J, with 4 bases in the middle. Germline V lookup: CDR1 SGHNT, CDR2 YENEEA. The CDR3 contains 12 residues. The complete variable domain, with remaining parts taken from reference TRBV11-3 and TRBJ2-5, reads EAGVVQSPRYKIIEKKQPVAFWCNPISGHNTLYWYLQNLGQGPELLIRYENEEAVDDSQLPKDRFSAERLKGVDSTLKIQPAELGDSAVYLCASSTDQETQYFGPGTRLLVL.

CDR3 sequence (DNA): TGCGCCAGCAGTGCTAGCGGGAGGCGAGAGACCCAGTACTTC. This gives the protein CASSASGRRETQYF. V is TRBV10-1 and J is TRBJ2-5, with 11 bases fitting TRBD2. Germline V CDR1 and CDR2: WNHNN, SYGVQD (reference sequence). The CDR3 is 14 residues long. The J segment lost 4 bases and the V segment lost 4 bases, leaving 2 bases of the junction unmatched.

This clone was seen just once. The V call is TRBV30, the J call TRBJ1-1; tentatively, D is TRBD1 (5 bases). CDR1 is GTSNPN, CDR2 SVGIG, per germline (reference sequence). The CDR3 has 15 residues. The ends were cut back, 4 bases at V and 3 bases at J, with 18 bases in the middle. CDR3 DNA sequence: TGTGCCTGGATTACGAGCCGGGGAGGGGACACTGAAGCTTTCTTT. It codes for CAWITSRGGDTEAFF.

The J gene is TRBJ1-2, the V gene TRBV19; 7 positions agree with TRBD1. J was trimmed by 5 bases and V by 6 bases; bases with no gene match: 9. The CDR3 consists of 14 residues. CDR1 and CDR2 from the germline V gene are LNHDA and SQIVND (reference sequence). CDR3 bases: TGTGCCAGTAGCTATAACCGGGACAGTTATGGCTACACCTTC. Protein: CASSYNRDSYGYTF.

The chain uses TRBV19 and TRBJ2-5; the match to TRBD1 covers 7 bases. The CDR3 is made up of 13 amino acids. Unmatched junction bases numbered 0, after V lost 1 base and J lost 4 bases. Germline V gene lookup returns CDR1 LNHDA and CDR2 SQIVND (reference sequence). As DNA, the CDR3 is TGTGCCAGTAGTATAGGACAGGGAGAGACCCAGTACTTC. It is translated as CASSIGQGETQYF.

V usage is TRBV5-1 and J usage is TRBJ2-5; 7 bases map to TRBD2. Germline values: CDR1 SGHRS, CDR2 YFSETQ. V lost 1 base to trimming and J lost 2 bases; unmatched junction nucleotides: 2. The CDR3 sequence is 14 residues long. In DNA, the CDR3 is TGCGCCAGCAGCTTGACGGGGGGACAAGAGACCCAGTACTTC. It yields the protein CASSLTGGQETQYF.

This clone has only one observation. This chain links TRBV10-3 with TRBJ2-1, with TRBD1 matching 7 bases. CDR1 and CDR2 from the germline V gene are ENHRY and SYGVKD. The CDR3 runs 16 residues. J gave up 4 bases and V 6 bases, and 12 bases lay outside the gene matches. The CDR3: CAIRATGTDMYNEQFF. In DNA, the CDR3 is TGTGCCATCAGGGCAACCGGGACAGACATGTACAATGAGCAGTTCTTC.